The 4 T cell receptor beta chains below come from one sample, sequenced in a study of T cell responses to AZD1222 COVID-19 vaccine. The assay was immunoSEQ multiplex PCR, and TCRdb's table has in-frame clones only and misses some. The data contain 75,000 to 95,000 clones, 70% to 90% of them singletons. The sequencing here drew on peripheral blood, taken on day 0 of AZD1222 vaccination. The receptors here all came from an adult in good health.

The CDR3 DNA follows: TGTGCCAGCAGCTTACTAGGACAGGACAACAAAAACATTCAGTACTTC. Protein sequence: CASSLLGQDNKNIQYF. J is TRBJ2-4 and V is TRBV7-9; 7 nucleotides line up with TRBD1. This CDR3 has 16 residues. CDR1 is SEHNR and CDR2 is FQNEAQ in the germline V gene (reference sequence). After removal of 2 bases from V and 3 bases from J, the junction contained 7 bases not matched to a gene.

This clone was observed once. The chain uses TRBV4-1 and TRBJ2-7, with no clear D. V lost 5 bases and J lost 4, with 18 bases in between. From germline, CDR1 is MGHRA and CDR2 YSYEKL. The CDR3 is 15 residues long. The CDR3 DNA follows: TGCGCCAGCAGCGCCGGCGTGGTGGCGACTTACGAGCAGTACTTC. This codes for CASSAGVVATYEQYF.

The chain is built from TRBV30 and TRBJ2-7, with D hard to call. V was pared by 2 bases and J by 2 bases, with 16 bases between. The germline gives CDR1 GTSNPN, CDR2 SVGIG (reference sequence). The CDR3 contains 15 residues. CDR3 bases: TGTGCCTGGAGTATCATCCCGGGCCCTACCTACGAGCAGTACTTC. Protein sequence: CAWSIIPGPTYEQYF. Combining the CDR3 with reference TRBV30 and TRBJ2-7 gives the whole variable domain SQTIHQWPATLVQPVGSPLSLECTVEGTSNPNLYWYRQAAGRGLQLLFYSVGIGQISSEVPQNLSASRPQDRQFILSSKKLLLSDSGFYLCAWSIIPGPTYEQYFGPGTRLTVT.

This chain links TRBV5-1 with TRBJ2-1; no reliable D call. V lost 0 bases to trimming and J lost 4 bases, with 11 bases between them. The CDR3 contains 15 residues. The V gene's germline CDR1 is SGHRS and CDR2 YFSETQ. The chain's CDR3 is CASSLAAQPYNEQFF. The CDR3 region has the DNA TGCGCCAGCAGCTTGGCCGCACAGCCGTACAATGAGCAGTTCTTC.